Shown below are 18 T cell receptor beta chains from a single sample sequenced in a study of blood T cells in healthy people across ages. A J-beta primer mix and a sample-barcoded 5' primer were used in a second PCR of roughly 6 to 11 cycles. TCRdb itself ran the 5' RACE reads through MiXCR, one entry per CDR3 protein. The table records fewer than 2,000,000 distinct CDR3 sequences, about two fifths of them present only once. What was sequenced was blood. The receptors derive from a human donor in good health.

This chain uses TRBV2 with TRBJ2-2; D is perhaps TRBD2 (5 bases). The CDR3 has 11 amino acids. The germline V gene encodes CDR1 SNHLY and CDR2 FYNNEI. Between the trimmed V and J ends, which lost 7 bases and 13 bases, there was a span of 13 bases. CDR3 region: CASTRELRLFF. Written as DNA, the CDR3 is TGTGCCAGCACTAGGGAGCTCAGGCTGTTTTTT.

This chain links TRBV12-3 or TRBV12-4 with TRBJ1-2; D is ambiguous. The CDR3 runs to 14 residues. V was clipped by 5 bases and J by 4 bases, with 14 bases between them. This CDR3 reads CASSPTDPSYGYTF. The CDR3, as DNA: TGTGCCAGCAGTCCTACGGACCCTAGCTATGGCTACACCTTC.

The chain combines TRBV5-8 with TRBJ2-1; TRBD1 aligns across 10 bases. Looked up from germline, CDR1 is SGHTS and CDR2 is YDEGEE. V lost 4 bases, J lost 4 bases, and 5 bases stayed unmatched. CDR3 size: 15 residues. CDR3 bases: TGTGCCAGCAGCACCGGACAGGGGGGGTACAATGAGCAGTTCTTC. Its translation is CASSTGQGGYNEQFF.

This sequence joins TRBV28 and TRBJ2-3; TRBD1 aligns across 9 bases. The CDR3 covers 15 residues. CDR1 is MDHEN, CDR2 SYDVKM, per germline. Germline trimming cut 6 bases from V and 4 bases from J; bases unmatched to any gene: 8. CDR3 nucleotides: TGTGCCAGCAGCCCAGGGACAGGGCATTCAGATACGCAGTATTTT. It translates to CASSPGTGHSDTQYF.

Worth noting for this clonotype: At one boundary the junction diverges from the germline segment, which might be a read error. The genes are TRBV11-3 and TRBJ2-6, with D perhaps matching TRBD2 (6 bases). The CDR3 length is 17 residues. From germline, CDR1 is SGHNT and CDR2 YENEEA. The DNA for the CDR3 is TGTGCCAGCAGCATTTCTAGCGCCTCCTCTGGGGCCAACGTCCGGACTTTC. Protein sequence: CASSISSASSGANVRTF.

As concerns this clonotype: The junction departs from germline at one end; a sequencing error may be responsible. V gene TRBV27 combines with J gene TRBJ2-1; D not certain. Germline CDR1 reads MNHEY; CDR2 reads SMNVEV (reference sequence). CDR3 length: 14 residues. The CDR3: CASSFGSHHNGQFF. CDR3 bases: TGTGCCAGCAGTTTTGGCTCCCACCACAATGGGCAGTTCTTC.

In regard to this clonotype: This may come from a read error, since a much larger clone is one base off. Because the CDR3 is missing its conserved closing phenylalanine or tryptophan, this is likely a read error. V and J are TRBV10-3 and TRBJ2-4; the match to TRBD1 covers 10 bases. The tail of the sequence fits TRBJ2-7 better, so the J call may be wrong. Germline V CDR1 and CDR2: ENHRY, SYGVKD. This CDR3 is built from 13 residues. The CDR3 coding sequence is TGTGCCATCACCGGGACAGGGGAGGACGAGCAGTACTGC. It specifies CAITGTGEDEQYC.

The chain has TRBV29-1 and TRBJ2-2, with D possibly being TRBD2 (6 bases). Germline V gene sequence: CDR1 SQVTM, CDR2 ANQGSEA. Trimming left V 2 bases short and J 5 bases short, with 15 bases between. This CDR3 spans 15 amino acids. CDR3: CSVEIAAPGTGELFF. In DNA form, the CDR3 reads TGCAGCGTTGAAATAGCGGCGCCTGGTACCGGGGAGCTGTTTTTT.

The chain carries TRBV4-3 and TRBJ2-3; unclear D gene. Between the trimmed V and J ends, which lost 4 bases and 5 bases, there was a span of 16 bases. The CDR3 is made up of 15 amino acids. Germline V gives CDR1 LGHNA, CDR2 YSLEER. CDR3 in amino acids: CASSPRALAVDTQYF. In nucleotides, the CDR3 is TGCGCCAGCAGCCCCCGGGCTCTCGCCGTAGATACGCAGTATTTT.

CDR3 protein: CASSLSGPTGPQYF. CDR3 DNA sequence: TGTGCCAGCAGCCTTTCTGGGCCGACGGGGCCCCAGTACTTC. The chain recombines TRBV13 with TRBJ2-5; D could derive from TRBD1 or TRBD2 (5 bases each). The CDR3 contains 14 residues. CDR1 and CDR2 from the germline V gene are PRHDT and FYEKMQ (reference sequence). Trimming took off 5 bases at V and 9 bases at J, with 19 bases between the two ends.

This clonotype was seen more than once but under ten times. CDR3 region: CSARVAGGQDTQYF. CDR3 DNA sequence: TGCAGTGCTAGAGTAGCGGGGGGGCAAGATACGCAGTATTTT. This chain joins TRBV20-1 and TRBJ2-3; TRBD2 matches 11 bases. Germline V gives CDR1 DFQATT, CDR2 SNEGSKA (reference sequence). The CDR3 is 14 residues long. V trimming: 1 base; J trimming: 5 bases; junction bases outside the gene matches: 2.

The chain uses TRBV7-2 and TRBJ2-3; maybe TRBD1 (6 bases). Germline CDR1 reads SGHTA; CDR2 reads FQGNSA. CDR3 length: 15 residues. V was cut by 4 bases and J by 3 bases, with 14 bases left in between. The CDR3 DNA reads as TGTGCCAGCAGCTCCCCTACGGGGACAACAGATACGCAGTATTTT. Its translation: CASSSPTGTTDTQYF.

The chain combines TRBV27 with TRBJ2-4, with a possible D match to TRBD2 (5 bases). TRBJ2-7 explains the end of the DNA better; the J call may be wrong. The germline V gene encodes CDR1 MNHEY and CDR2 SMNVEV (reference sequence). The CDR3 runs to 13 residues. The chain's CDR3 is CASNSVRGYEQYF. The DNA for the CDR3 is TGTGCCAGCAACTCCGTTCGGGGATACGAGCAGTACTTC.

J is TRBJ1-5 and V is TRBV7-8; D uncertain. The germline V gene encodes CDR1 SGHVS and CDR2 FQNEAQ. This CDR3 region has 13 residues. V was cut by 0 bases and J by 9 bases, with 9 bases left in between. The chain's CDR3 is CASSLAKRAPQHF. The CDR3 nucleotides are TGTGCCAGCAGCTTAGCGAAAAGGGCGCCCCAGCATTTT.

This clonotype showed up just a few times. This chain links TRBV6-6 with TRBJ1-1; D is unclear. The CDR3 sequence is 12 residues long. Trimming removed 6 bases at V and 4 bases at J, with 9 bases between. Germline lookup yields CDR1 MNHNY and CDR2 SVGAGI (reference sequence). CDR3 sequence reads: CASSPQFTEAFF. The CDR3, as DNA: TGTGCCAGCAGCCCTCAGTTCACTGAAGCTTTCTTT.

The sample holds a few counts of this clonotype. V is TRBV11-2 and J is TRBJ2-4; D perhaps matches TRBD1 (5 bases). The J call is uncertain, as TRBJ2-7 better fits the DNA end. Germline loops: CDR1 SGHAT, CDR2 FQNNGV. CDR3 length: 14 amino acids. CDR3: CASSLEPGIYEQYF. The DNA of the CDR3 is TGTGCCAGCAGCTTAGAACCAGGGATATACGAGCAGTACTTC.

This rearrangement joins TRBV13 to TRBJ2-7; 9 nucleotides agree with TRBD1. This CDR3 has 15 amino acids. Trimming cost V 6 bases and J 5 bases; bases outside gene matches: 11. The germline CDR1 and CDR2 sequences are PRHDT and FYEKMQ (reference sequence). CDR3 sequence (DNA): TGTGCCAGCAGTTCACCCGGGACAGGGAGGAACGAGCAGTACTTC. It encodes CASSSPGTGRNEQYF.

The gene calls are TRBV7-2 and TRBJ2-1; 8 bases are a match to TRBD1. Germline trimming cut 2 bases from V and 6 bases from J; bases unmatched to any gene: 9. This CDR3 has 16 amino acids. Per the germline V gene, CDR1 is SGHTA and CDR2 is FQGNSA. The CDR3 nucleotides read TGTGCCAGCAGCTTAAGGACAGGGCCCACCCTCAATGAGCAGTTCTTC. Translating gives CASSLRTGPTLNEQFF. The variable domain in full, with the rest retrieved from reference TRBV7-2 and TRBJ2-1, is GAGVSQSPSNKVTEKGKDVELRCDPISGHTALYWYRQSLGQGLEFLIYFQGNSAPDKSGLPSDRFSAERTGGSVSTLTIQRTQQEDSAVYLCASSLRTGPTLNEQFFGPGTRLTVL.